This record concerns one T cell receptor beta chain sequence. The entry originates in a study of blood T cell repertoires in COVID-19. Study as a whole: Whether acute or convalescent, the COVID-19 samples came from the United States, Italy and Spain. The cDNA or gDNA used as material had been derived from T cells, B-cell-depleted T cells, or PBMCs.

Across about two dozen US areas, participants ranged in age from roughly 18 to 89 years. Libraries were prepared by immunoSEQ multiplex PCR; TCRdb keeps only in-frame clonotypes and omits some of them. This sample has about 250,000 clones, with about 85% found just once. This sequence originates from a woman aged 30 to 39 with acute COVID-19. The sample consisted of PBMCs or T cells enriched from blood (not recorded which).

The CDR3 nucleotides are TGTGCCACCAGCAGAGAACACAGGGCCCTCTATGGCTACACCTTC. It encodes CATSREHRALYGYTF. The rearrangement uses TRBV15 and TRBJ1-2, with D tentatively TRBD1 (6 bases). Germline V gene sequence: CDR1 LNHNV, CDR2 YYDKDF (reference sequence). This CDR3 region has 15 residues. Trimming pared 0 bases from V and 4 bases from J, leaving 12 bases between.